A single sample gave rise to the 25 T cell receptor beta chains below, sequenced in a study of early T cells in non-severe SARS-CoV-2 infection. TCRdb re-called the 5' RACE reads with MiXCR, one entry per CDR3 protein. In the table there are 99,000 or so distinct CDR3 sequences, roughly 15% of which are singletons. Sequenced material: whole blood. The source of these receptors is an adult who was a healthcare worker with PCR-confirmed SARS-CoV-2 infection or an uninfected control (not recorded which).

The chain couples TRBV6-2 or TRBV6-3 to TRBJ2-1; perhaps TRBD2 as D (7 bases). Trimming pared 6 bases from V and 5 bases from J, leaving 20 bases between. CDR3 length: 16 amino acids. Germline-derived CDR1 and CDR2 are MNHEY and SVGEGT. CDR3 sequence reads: CASSPRPGAGDNEQFF. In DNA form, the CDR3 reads TGTGCCAGCAGCCCCCGCCCGGGGGCGGGGGACAATGAGCAGTTCTTC.

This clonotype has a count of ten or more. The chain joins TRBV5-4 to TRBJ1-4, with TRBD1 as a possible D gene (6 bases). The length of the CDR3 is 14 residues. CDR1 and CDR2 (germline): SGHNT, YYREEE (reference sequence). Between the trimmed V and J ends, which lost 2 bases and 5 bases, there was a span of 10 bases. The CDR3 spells CASSFKGGNEKLFF. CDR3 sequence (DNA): TGTGCCAGCAGCTTCAAGGGGGGAAATGAAAAACTGTTTTTT.

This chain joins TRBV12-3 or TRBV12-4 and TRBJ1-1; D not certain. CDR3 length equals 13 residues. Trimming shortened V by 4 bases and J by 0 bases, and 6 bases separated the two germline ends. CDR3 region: CASSYRMNTEAFF. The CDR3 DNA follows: TGTGCCAGCAGTTACCGAATGAACACTGAAGCTTTCTTT.

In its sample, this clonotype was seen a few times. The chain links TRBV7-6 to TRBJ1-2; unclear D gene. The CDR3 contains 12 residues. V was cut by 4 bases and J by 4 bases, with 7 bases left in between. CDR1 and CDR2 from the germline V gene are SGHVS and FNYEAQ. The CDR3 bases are TGTGCCAGCAGCTCCGGATCCTATGGCTACACCTTC. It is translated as CASSSGSYGYTF.

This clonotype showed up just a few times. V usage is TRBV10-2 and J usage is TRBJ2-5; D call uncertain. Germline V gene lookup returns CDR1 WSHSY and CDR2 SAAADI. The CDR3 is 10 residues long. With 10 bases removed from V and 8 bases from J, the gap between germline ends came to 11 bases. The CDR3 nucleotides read TGCGCCACTTCGGGCCCAACCCAGTACTTC. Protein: CATSGPTQYF.

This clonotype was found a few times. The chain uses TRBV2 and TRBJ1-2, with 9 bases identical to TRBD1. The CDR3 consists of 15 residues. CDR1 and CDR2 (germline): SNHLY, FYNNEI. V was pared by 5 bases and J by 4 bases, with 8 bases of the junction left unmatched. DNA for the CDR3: TGTGCCAGCAGTCAGCCGGGACAGGGCCCCTATGGCTACACCTTC. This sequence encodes CASSQPGQGPYGYTF.

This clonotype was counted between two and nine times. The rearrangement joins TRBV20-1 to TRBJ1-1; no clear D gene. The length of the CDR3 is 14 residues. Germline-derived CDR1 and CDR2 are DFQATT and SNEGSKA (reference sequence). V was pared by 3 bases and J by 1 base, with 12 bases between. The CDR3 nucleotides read TGCAGTGCTAGGCTCCCACGAGCGAACACTGAAGCTTTCTTT. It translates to CSARLPRANTEAFF.

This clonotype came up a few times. This chain's CDR3 is CASSYKAGYGYTF. The CDR3 DNA reads as TGTGCCAGCAGTTACAAGGCAGGCTATGGCTACACCTTC. V and J are TRBV6-2 or TRBV6-3 and TRBJ1-2; unclear D gene. The CDR3 has 13 amino acids. Germline V CDR1 and CDR2: MNHEY, SVGEGT. V lost 2 bases and J lost 4, with 8 bases in between.

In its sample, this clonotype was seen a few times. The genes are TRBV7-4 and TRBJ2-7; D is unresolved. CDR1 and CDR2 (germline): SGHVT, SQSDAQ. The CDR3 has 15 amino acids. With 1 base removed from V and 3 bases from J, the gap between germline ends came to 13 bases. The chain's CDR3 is CASSLGPQDVYEQYF. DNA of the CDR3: TGTGCCAGCAGCTTAGGACCTCAGGACGTCTACGAGCAGTACTTC.

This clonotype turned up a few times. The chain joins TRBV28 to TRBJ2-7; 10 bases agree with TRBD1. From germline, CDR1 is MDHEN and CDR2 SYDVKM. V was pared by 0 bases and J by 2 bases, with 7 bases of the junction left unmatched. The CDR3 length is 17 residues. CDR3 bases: TGTGCCAGCAGTTTATGGGGACCGGGACAGGGGACCTACGAGCAGTACTTC. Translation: CASSLWGPGQGTYEQYF.

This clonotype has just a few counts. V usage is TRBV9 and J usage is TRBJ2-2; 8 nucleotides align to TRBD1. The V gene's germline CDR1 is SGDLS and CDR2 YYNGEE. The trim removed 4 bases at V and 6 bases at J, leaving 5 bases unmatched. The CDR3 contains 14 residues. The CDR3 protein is CASSKQGGAGELFF. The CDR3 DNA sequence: TGTGCCAGCAGCAAACAGGGGGGTGCCGGGGAGCTGTTTTTT.

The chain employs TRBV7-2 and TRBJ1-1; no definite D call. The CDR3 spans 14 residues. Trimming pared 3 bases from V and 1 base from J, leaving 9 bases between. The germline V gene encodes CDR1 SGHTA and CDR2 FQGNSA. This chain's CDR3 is CASSFMLQNTEAFF. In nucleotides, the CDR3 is TGTGCCAGCAGCTTTATGCTCCAGAACACTGAAGCTTTCTTT.

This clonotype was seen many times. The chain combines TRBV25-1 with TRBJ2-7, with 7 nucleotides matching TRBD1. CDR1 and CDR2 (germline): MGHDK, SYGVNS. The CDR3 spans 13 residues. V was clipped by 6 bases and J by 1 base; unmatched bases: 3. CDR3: CASRGQVSYEQYF. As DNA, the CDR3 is TGTGCCAGCAGAGGACAGGTATCCTACGAGCAGTACTTC.

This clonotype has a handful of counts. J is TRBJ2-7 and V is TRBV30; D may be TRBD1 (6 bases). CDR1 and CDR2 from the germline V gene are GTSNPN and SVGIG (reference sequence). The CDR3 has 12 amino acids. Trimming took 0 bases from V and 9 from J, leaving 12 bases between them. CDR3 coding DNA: TGTGCCTGGAGTGTATTCGGCAGGGGGCAGTACTTC. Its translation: CAWSVFGRGQYF.

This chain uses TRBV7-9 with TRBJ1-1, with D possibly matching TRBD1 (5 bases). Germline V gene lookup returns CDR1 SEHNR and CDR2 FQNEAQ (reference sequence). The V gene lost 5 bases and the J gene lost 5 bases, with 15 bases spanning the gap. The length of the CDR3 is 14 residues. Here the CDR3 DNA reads TGTGCCAGCAGCCCTCAAGGGGCAAGGACTGAAGCTTTCTTT. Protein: CASSPQGARTEAFF.

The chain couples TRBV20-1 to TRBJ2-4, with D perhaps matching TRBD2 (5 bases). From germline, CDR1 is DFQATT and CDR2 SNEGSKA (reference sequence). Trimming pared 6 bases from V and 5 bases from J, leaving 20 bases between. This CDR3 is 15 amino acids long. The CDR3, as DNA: TGCAGTGCCAGTCTCGGGGTAGTATTCGAAAACATTCAGTACTTC. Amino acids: CSASLGVVFENIQYF.

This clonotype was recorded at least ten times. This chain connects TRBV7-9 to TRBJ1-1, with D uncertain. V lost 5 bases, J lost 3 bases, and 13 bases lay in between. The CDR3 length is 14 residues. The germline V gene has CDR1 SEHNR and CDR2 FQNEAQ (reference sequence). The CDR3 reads CASSLRAVYTEAFF. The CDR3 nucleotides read TGTGCCAGCAGCCTACGCGCTGTTTACACTGAAGCTTTCTTT.

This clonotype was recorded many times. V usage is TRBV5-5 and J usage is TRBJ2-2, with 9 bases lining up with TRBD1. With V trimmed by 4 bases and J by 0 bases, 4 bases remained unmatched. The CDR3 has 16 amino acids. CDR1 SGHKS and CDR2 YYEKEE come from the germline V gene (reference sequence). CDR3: CASSPWTGANTGELFF. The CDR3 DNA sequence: TGTGCCAGCAGCCCTTGGACAGGGGCGAACACCGGGGAGCTGTTTTTT. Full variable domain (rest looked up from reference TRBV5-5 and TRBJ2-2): DAGVTQSPTHLIKTRGQQVTLRCSPISGHKSVSWYQQVLGQGPQFIFQYYEKEERGRGNFPDRFSARQFPNYSSELNVNALLLGDSALYLCASSPWTGANTGELFFGEGSRLTVL.

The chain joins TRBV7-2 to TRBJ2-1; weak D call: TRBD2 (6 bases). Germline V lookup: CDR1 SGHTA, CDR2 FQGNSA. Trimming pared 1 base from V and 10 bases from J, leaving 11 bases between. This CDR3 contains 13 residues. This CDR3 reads CASSLDGGREQFF. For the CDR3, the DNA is TGTGCCAGCAGCTTAGACGGGGGAAGGGAGCAGTTCTTC.

The CDR3 bases are TGTGCCAGCAGACAAGGCTCCGCCTATGTTTTTAATGAGCAGTTCTTC. Translation gives CASRQGSAYVFNEQFF. The J gene is TRBJ2-1, the V gene TRBV7-8, with D uncertain. Germline CDR1 and CDR2: SGHVS and FQNEAQ. The CDR3 totals 16 residues. V was shortened by 6 bases and J by 7 bases, with 22 bases between the two germline ends.

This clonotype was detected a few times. This chain's CDR3 is CATSSGAKNIQYF. The CDR3 coding sequence is TGTGCCACCAGCAGCGGAGCCAAAAACATTCAGTACTTC. V and J are TRBV15 and TRBJ2-4; D unresolved. The CDR3 runs to 13 residues. With 3 bases removed from V and 0 bases from J, the gap between germline ends came to 3 bases. Per germline, CDR1 LNHNV and CDR2 YYDKDF (reference sequence). Filled out from reference TRBV15 and TRBJ2-4, the complete variable domain reads DAMVIQNPRYQVTQFGKPVTLSCSQTLNHNVMYWYQQKSSQAPKLLFHYYDKDFNNEADTPDNFQSRRPNTSFCFLDIRSPGLGDTAMYLCATSSGAKNIQYFGAGTRLSVL.

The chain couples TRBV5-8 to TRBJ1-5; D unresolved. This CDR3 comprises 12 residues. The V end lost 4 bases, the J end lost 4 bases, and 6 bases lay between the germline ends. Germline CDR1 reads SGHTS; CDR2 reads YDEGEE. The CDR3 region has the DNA TGTGCCAGCAGCCTGTTTAATCAGCCCCAGCATTTT. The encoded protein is CASSLFNQPQHF.

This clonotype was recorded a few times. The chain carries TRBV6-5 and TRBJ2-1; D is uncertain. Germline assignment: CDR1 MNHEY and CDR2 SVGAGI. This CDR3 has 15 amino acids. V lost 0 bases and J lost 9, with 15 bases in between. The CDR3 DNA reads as TGTGCCAGCAGTTACTCGAGGCAGCTCTGGGGTGAGCAGTTCTTC. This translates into CASSYSRQLWGEQFF.

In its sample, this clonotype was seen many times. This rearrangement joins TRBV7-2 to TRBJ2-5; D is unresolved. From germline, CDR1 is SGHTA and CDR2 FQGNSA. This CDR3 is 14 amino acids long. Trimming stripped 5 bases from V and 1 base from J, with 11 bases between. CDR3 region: CASSPRTGQETQYF. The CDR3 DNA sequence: TGTGCCAGCAGCCCCCGGACCGGCCAAGAGACCCAGTACTTC.

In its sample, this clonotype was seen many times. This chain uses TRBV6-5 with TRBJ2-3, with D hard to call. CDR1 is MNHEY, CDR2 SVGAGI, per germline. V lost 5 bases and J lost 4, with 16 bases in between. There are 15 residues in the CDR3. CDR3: CASSPRIPGPDTQYF. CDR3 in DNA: TGTGCCAGCAGTCCTCGCATTCCGGGTCCAGATACGCAGTATTTT.